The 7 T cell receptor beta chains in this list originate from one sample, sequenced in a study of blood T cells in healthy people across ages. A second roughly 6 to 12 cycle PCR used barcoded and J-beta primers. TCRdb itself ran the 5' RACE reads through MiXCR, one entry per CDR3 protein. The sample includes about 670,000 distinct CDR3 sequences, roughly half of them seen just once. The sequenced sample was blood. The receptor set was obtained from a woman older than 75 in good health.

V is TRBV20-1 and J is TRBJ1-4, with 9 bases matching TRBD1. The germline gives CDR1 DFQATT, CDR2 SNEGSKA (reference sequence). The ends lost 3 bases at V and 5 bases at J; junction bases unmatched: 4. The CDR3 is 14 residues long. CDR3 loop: CSARDDRGNEKLFF. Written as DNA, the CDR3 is TGCAGTGCTAGGGACGACAGGGGGAATGAAAAACTGTTTTTT.

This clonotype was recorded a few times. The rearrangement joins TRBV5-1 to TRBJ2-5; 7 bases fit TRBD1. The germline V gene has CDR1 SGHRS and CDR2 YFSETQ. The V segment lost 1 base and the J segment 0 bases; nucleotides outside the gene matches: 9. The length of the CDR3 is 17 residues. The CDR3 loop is CASSLFRDSEYQETQYF. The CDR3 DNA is TGCGCCAGCAGCTTGTTCCGGGACAGCGAGTACCAAGAGACCCAGTACTTC.

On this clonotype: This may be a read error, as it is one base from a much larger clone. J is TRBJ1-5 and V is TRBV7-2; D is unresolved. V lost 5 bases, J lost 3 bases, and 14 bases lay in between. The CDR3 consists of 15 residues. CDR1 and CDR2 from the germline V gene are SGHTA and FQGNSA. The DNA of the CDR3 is TGTGCCAGCAGCCTATTCCAGGACCCCAATCAGCCCCAGCATTTT. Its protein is CASSLFQDPNQPQHF.

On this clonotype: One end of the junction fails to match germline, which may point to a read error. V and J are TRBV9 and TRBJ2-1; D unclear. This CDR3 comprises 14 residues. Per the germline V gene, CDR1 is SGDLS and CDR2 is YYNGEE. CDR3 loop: CAGSVAIRQAEQFF. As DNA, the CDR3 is TGTGCCGGCAGCGTAGCCATACGTCAAGCTGAGCAGTTCTTC.

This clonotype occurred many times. The DNA for the CDR3 is TGTGCCTGGAGTGAGTACAATGAGCAGTTCTTC. This encodes CAWSEYNEQFF. The chain has TRBV30 and TRBJ2-1; D is ambiguous. Trimming shortened V by 1 base and J by 4 bases, and 2 bases separated the two germline ends. Germline CDR1 reads GTSNPN; CDR2 reads SVGIG (reference sequence). CDR3 size: 11 residues.

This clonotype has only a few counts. CDR3 in amino acids: CASSLQSGANTQYF. The CDR3 nucleotides read TGTGCCAGCAGCTTACAAAGCGGGGCCAATACGCAGTATTTT. The chain recombines TRBV7-2 with TRBJ2-3, with 7 positions matching TRBD2. The CDR3 consists of 14 residues. Germline CDR1 reads SGHTA; CDR2 reads FQGNSA. Trimming at V came to 2 bases and at J to 7 bases, leaving 6 bases not matched to a gene.

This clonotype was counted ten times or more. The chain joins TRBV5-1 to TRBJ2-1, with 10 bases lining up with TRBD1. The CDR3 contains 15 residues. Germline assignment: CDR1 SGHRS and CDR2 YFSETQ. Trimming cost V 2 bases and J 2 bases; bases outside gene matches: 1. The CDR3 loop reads CASSFGQGAYNEQFF. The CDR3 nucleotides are TGCGCCAGCAGCTTCGGACAGGGGGCCTACAATGAGCAGTTCTTC.